The entry below describes one T cell receptor (beta chain). A single record per CDR3 protein comes from TCRdb applying MiXCR to the RT-PCR reads. The data contain 500,000 to 600,000 distinct CDR3 sequences, about 11% of them singletons. These data belong to a study of response to subunit inactivated influenza vaccine. V lost 0 bases to trimming and J lost 6 bases, with 12 bases between them. The CDR3 is 14 residues long. From germline, CDR1 is SGHRS and CDR2 YFSETQ. This sample was shared with a second study, whose subject was T cells expressing NK-cell markers. That paper adds: 5'RACE template switching with UMIs generated TCR beta cDNA. One observes that, in a handful of donors, these clonotypes were also the leading ones within the CD3+CD56-NKG2C+ fraction.

The clonotype comes from a man in his fifties or sixties who received an inactivated influenza vaccine. V usage is TRBV5-1 and J usage is TRBJ2-5; D uncertain. The material was PBMCs from blood, obtained on the day of vaccination. CDR3 DNA sequence: TGCGCCAGCAGCTTGGCGAGACGGGCGAAGACCCAGTACTTC. It encodes CASSLARRAKTQYF.